The sequence of this T cell receptor (beta chain) was determined in a study of response to subunit inactivated influenza vaccine. Germline loops: CDR1 MNHEY, CDR2 SVGEGT. The V gene end was trimmed by 6 bases and the J gene end by 7 bases; junction bases not matched to a gene: 13. The CDR3 is 16 residues long. MiXCR, run by TCRdb on the RT-PCR reads, gives a single entry per CDR3 protein. The profile covers about 480,000 distinct CDR3 sequences, with about 25% appearing a single time and approximately 1.9% taken by the ten largest. This sequence was found in a man aged 50 to 59 who received an inactivated influenza vaccine. Sequenced material: CD4+ T cells sorted from PBMCs, taken 5 to 6 days after vaccination. The rearrangement joins TRBV6-2 or TRBV6-3 to TRBJ1-5, with 9 bases aligning to TRBD1. The CDR3 coding sequence is TGTGCCAGCAGCTCCGCCGGGACAGGGATTAACCAGCCCCAGCATTTT. This encodes CASSSAGTGINQPQHF.